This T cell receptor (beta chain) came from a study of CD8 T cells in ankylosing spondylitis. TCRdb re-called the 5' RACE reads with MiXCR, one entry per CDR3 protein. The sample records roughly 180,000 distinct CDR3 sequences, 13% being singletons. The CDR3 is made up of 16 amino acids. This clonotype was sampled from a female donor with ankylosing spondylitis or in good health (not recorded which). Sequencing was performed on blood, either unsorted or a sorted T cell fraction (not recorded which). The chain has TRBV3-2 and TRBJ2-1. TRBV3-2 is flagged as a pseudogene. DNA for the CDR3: TGTGCCAGCTGCCAAGATATACTTTGGACCTACAATGAGCAGTTCTTC. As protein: CASCQDILWTYNEQFF.